This TCR beta chain was sequenced in a study of T cells in women clearing cervical HPV infection. Background on the study: Controls' single incident HPV16 infection cleared within 12 months without precancer. Notes on the study in general: Cases carried less TRBV6-7 than controls: about 0.1% versus 0.15%.

Assay used: immunoSEQ multiplex PCR; TCRdb lists only in-frame clones, some missing. The sample totals tens of thousands of clones. All donors had a single incident cervical HPV16 infection, not prevalent. Remarks on this clone: Antigen specificity is unknown. The CDR3 is cut off 3 residues early in the read; its end comes from the germline J gene.

This CDR3 is 15 amino acids long. The V and J ends lost 3 bases and 5 bases, in that order; junction bases with no gene match: 5. From germline, CDR1 is SGHVS and CDR2 FNYEAQ. This TCR derives from a woman between 18 and 69 years old with a cervical HPV16 infection that either progressed to CIN3+ or cleared (not recorded which). The V call is TRBV7-6, the J call TRBJ2-5; TRBD2 matches 11 bases. Sequencing was carried out using blood buffy coat. The CDR3 sequence: CASSFSGGELETQYF. Incomplete CDR3 DNA: TGTGCCAGCAGCTTTAGCGGGGGGGAATTGGAGACC.